This T cell receptor beta chain was sequenced in a study of graft-versus-host responses after intestinal transplantation. Broader study findings: Patients with graft-donor T cell macrochimerism had high graft-versus-host to host-versus-graft clonal ratios in allografts. Some GvH clones were seen earlier in gut or blood, suggesting intestinal origin.

Profiled with immunoSEQ multiplex PCR; TCRdb holds only in-frame clones, not every one. The top ten hold 0.55% to 0.75% of the sample, which has about 80,000 clones, over 80% seen once. Trimming stripped 2 bases from V and 4 bases from J, with 8 bases between. CDR3 length equals 14 residues. Germline V gene data show CDR1 as SGHAT and CDR2 as FQNNGV. With regard to this clone: The antigen remains unidentified.

The sequence was obtained from a human patient who received an intestinal transplant, so some T cells may come from the graft donor. The sample consisted of PBMCs, taken 98 days after intestinal transplantation. The chain combines TRBV11-2 with TRBJ2-2; no reliable D call. This CDR3 reads CASSLQVITGELFF. The CDR3 DNA is TGTGCCAGCAGCTTACAGGTGATCACCGGGGAGCTGTTTTTT.